Listed below are T cell receptor beta chains from one sample, sequenced in a study of Graves' ophthalmopathy and Graves' hyperthyroidism. TCRdb re-called the multiplex PCR reads with MiXCR, one entry per CDR3 protein. Of approximately 700,000 distinct CDR3 sequences listed, about two fifths are singletons. Sequenced input: peripheral blood. The receptors originated from an adult man with Graves' ophthalmopathy. The CDR3 runs from the conserved cysteine through the conserved F or W. A D gene is named only where the DNA matches it firmly. Only some rows state a clone size, as once, few, many or a class for expanded clones.

TRBV7-9,TRBJ2-2,.,many,TGTGCCAGCAGCGAGGGACTGACAACGAACACCGGGGAGCTGTTTTTT,CASSEGLTTNTGELFF
TRBV4-1,TRBJ2-7,.,many,TGCGCCAGCAGCTCGCTAGGGTTCGAGCAGTACTTC,CASSSLGFEQYF
TRBV10-3,TRBJ2-5,TRBD2,few,TGTGCCAGCAGTCCCCCGGTAGCGGGCCCGGGAGAGACCCAGTACTTC,CASSPPVAGPGETQYF
TRBV29-1,TRBJ2-2,.,many,TGCAGCGTTGAAGTGGGATCCGGGGAGCTGTTTTTT,CSVEVGSGELFF
TRBV5-1,TRBJ2-7,.,.,TGCGCCAGCAGCTTGGAGTCGGGGCTCGGGTTTTACGAGCAGTACTTC,CASSLESGLGFYEQYF
TRBV5-1,TRBJ2-2,TRBD1,few,TGCGCCAACAGCTTCCAGGGGGCGCGGGCCGGGGAGCTGTTTTTT,CANSFQGARAGELFF
TRBV5-1,TRBJ1-1,TRBD1,once,TGCGCCAGCAGCGGAGGGACAGCAGGAAACACTGAAGCTTTCTTT,CASSGGTAGNTEAFF
TRBV12-3/TRBV12-4,TRBJ2-5,.,.,TGTGCCAGCAGTTTAAACGGGTGGACTCAAGAGACCCAGTACTTC,CASSLNGWTQETQYF
TRBV4-2,TRBJ1-2,.,many,TGTGCCAGCAGCCAAAGACAGGGCTACACCTTC,CASSQRQGYTF
TRBV29-1,TRBJ1-2,.,once,TGCAGCGTGGACAGTAGCCCCGACCCCTACTATGGCTACACCTTC,CSVDSSPDPYYGYTF
TRBV12-5,TRBJ2-5,TRBD2,once,TGTGCTAGTGGTTTCATCGGACTAGCGGGAGGGTCCAAGACCCAGTACTTC,CASGFIGLAGGSKTQYF
TRBV7-9,TRBJ2-7,TRBD2,few,TGTGCCAGCAGCTTGAGACTAGCGGGGGGCACCTACGAGCAGTACTTC,CASSLRLAGGTYEQYF
TRBV7-9,TRBJ1-4,TRBD1,many,TGTGCCAGCAGCCACCGGGACAGGGTCGGAGAAAAACTGTTTTTT,CASSHRDRVGEKLFF
TRBV30,TRBJ2-5,TRBD1,.,TGTGCCTGGTCTCTGGGGACAGGAGAGACCCAGTACTTC,CAWSLGTGETQYF
TRBV4-2,TRBJ2-7,.,few,TGTGCCAGCAGCCAAGATTGGGGCTTCTACGAGCAGTACTTC,CASSQDWGFYEQYF
TRBV6-1,TRBJ1-5,.,.,TGTGCCAGCACTGAAGCGTTTAGCGAGCCCCAGCATTTT,CASTEAFSEPQHF
TRBV2,TRBJ1-5,TRBD1,.,TGTGCCAGCAGAGGGCCGGGACAGGGGAAAGCTACGAGCAATCAGCCCCAGCATTTT,CASRGPGQGKATSNQPQHF
TRBV20-1,TRBJ1-1,TRBD1,many,TGCAGTGCCACAGGGGACGTCACTGAAGCTTTCTTT,CSATGDVTEAFF
TRBV10-3,TRBJ1-6,.,many,TGTGCCATCAGTGAAGGAGTAGGCAGCAATAATTCACCCCTCCACTTT,CAISEGVGSNNSPLHF
TRBV20-1,TRBJ2-7,.,.,TGCAGTGCTAGAGGTAATACACTGTCCTACGAGCAGTACTTC,CSARGNTLSYEQYF
TRBV19,TRBJ2-7,.,many,TGTGCCAGTAGTATAGAAGCTTTTGGCTCCTACGAGCAGTACTTC,CASSIEAFGSYEQYF
TRBV12-3/TRBV12-4,TRBJ2-7,.,.,TGTGCTAGTGGTTTGTCTGGACTCACAGGCGGGCAGTACTTC,CASGLSGLTGGQYF
TRBV7-9,TRBJ1-1,.,.,TGTGCCAGCAGCTTCGTAAGGGGAGGAGGGACTGAAGCTTTCTTT,CASSFVRGGGTEAFF
TRBV29-1,TRBJ2-3,.,.,TGCAGCGTTGTTTCCCCTTGGGATACGCAGTATTTT,CSVVSPWDTQYF
TRBV4-3,TRBJ1-6,.,many,TGCGCCAGCAGCCAATCCCGTGATTCACCCCTCCACTTT,CASSQSRDSPLHF
TRBV19,TRBJ1-2,TRBD1,many,TGTGCCAGTCTCAGGACAGGGGAAAACTATGGCTACACCTTC,CASLRTGENYGYTF
TRBV6-5,TRBJ2-5,TRBD2,few,TGTGCCAGCAGTTTGCTAGCGGGGGACCTCCAAGAGACCCAGTACTTC,CASSLLAGDLQETQYF
TRBV10-3,TRBJ2-2,TRBD1,.,TGTGCCAGCAGAGTACAGGGGCGACCCGGGGAGCTGTTTTTT,CASRVQGRPGELFF
TRBV19,TRBJ1-5,TRBD1,.,TGTGCCAGCTCACGTGGGACAGGGTATAGCAATCAGCCCCAGCATTTT,CASSRGTGYSNQPQHF
TRBV7-8,TRBJ1-1,TRBD1,many,TGTGCCAGCAGACCGGGGAGGGGACAGGGGTACACTGAAGCTTTCTTT,CASRPGRGQGYTEAFF
TRBV2,TRBJ2-3,TRBD2,.,TGTGCCAGCAGTGTAGGACTAGCCCAACGAGATACGCAGTATTTT,CASSVGLAQRDTQYF
TRBV7-9,TRBJ2-7,.,many,TGTGCCAGCAGCTTAGTAGGGGGGCTCTACGAGCAGTACTTC,CASSLVGGLYEQYF
TRBV20-1,TRBJ2-5,.,many,TGCAGTGCTAGAGAGGGTAGCGTGAGGAGAGAGACCCAGTACTTC,CSAREGSVRRETQYF
TRBV12-3/TRBV12-4,TRBJ1-5,TRBD1,.,TGTGCCAGCAGTTTAGGGACAGGGATCGATCAGCCCCAGCATTTT,CASSLGTGIDQPQHF
TRBV6-5,TRBJ1-5,.,many,TGTGCCAGCAGTTTTGGAGGACTCCTGCCCCAGCATTTT,CASSFGGLLPQHF
TRBV7-9,TRBJ2-5,.,many,TGTGCCAGCAGCTTAATGTCAGGAAACCAAGAGACCCAGTACTTC,CASSLMSGNQETQYF
TRBV2,TRBJ2-2,.,.,TGTGCCAGCAGTACGGCCCTTGGCACCGGGGAGCTGCTTTTT,CASSTALGTGELLF
TRBV6-5,TRBJ2-7,.,.,TGTGCCAGCAGTTACTACCGTATGAGCTCCTACGAGCAGTACTTC,CASSYYRMSSYEQYF
TRBV6-1,TRBJ1-2,TRBD1,.,TGTGCCAGCAGTAAACCGGGACAGGGGACATACACCTTC,CASSKPGQGTYTF
TRBV9,TRBJ2-2,.,few,TGTGCCAGCAGTGAAAGTGGAGGGTGGTTAAGCGGGGAGCTGTTTTTT,CASSESGGWLSGELFF
TRBV11-1,TRBJ1-3,.,few,TGTGCCAGCAGCTTAGCGCTAGGGTTTGGAAACACCATATATTTT,CASSLALGFGNTIYF
TRBV4-2,TRBJ1-2,TRBD1,many,TGTGCCAGCAGCCCCGGGACAGGGGGACGTTATGGCTACACCTTC,CASSPGTGGRYGYTF
TRBV11-2,TRBJ2-5,.,many,TGTGCCAGCTCGGGACGGCGCGAGACCCAGTACTTC,CASSGRRETQYF
TRBV25-1,TRBJ2-3,.,many,TGTGCCAGCAGTTTAGGTTCTTCGCAGTATTTT,CASSLGSSQYF
TRBV6-1,TRBJ2-7,TRBD2,few,TGTGCCAGCGGGGGGGATTACTACGAGCAGTACTTC,CASGGDYYEQYF
TRBV19,TRBJ2-6,.,few,TGTGCCTGGAGTGTAGGGGGAGAGGCTGGGGCCAACGTCCTGACTTTC,CAWSVGGEAGANVLTF
TRBV7-9,TRBJ2-5,TRBD1,.,TGTGCCAGCAGCTCACCTAACAGGGGTGGGGAGACCCAGTACTTC,CASSSPNRGGETQYF
TRBV10-3,TRBJ1-6,.,many,TGTGCCAGCAGAGTCCGGCGGAACTATAATTCACCCCTCCACTTT,CASRVRRNYNSPLHF